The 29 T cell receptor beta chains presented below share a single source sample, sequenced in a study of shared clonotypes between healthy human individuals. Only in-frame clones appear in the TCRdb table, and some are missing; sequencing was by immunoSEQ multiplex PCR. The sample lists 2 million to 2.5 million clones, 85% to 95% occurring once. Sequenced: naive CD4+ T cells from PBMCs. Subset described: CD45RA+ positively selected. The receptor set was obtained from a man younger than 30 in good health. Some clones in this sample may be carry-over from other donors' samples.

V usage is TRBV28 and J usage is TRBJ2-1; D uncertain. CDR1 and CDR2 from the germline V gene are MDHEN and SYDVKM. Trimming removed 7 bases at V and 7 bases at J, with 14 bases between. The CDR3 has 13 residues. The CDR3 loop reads CASTLNGPNEQFF. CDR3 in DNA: TGTGCCAGCACTCTTAATGGACCGAATGAGCAGTTCTTC.

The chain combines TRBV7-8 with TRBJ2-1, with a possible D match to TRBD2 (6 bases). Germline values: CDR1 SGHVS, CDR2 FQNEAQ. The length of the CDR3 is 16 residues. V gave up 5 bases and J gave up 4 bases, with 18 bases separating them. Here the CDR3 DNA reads TGTGCCAGCAGCCCGCCGGGCGGGATCCTTTACAATGAGCAGTTCTTC. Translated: CASSPPGGILYNEQFF.

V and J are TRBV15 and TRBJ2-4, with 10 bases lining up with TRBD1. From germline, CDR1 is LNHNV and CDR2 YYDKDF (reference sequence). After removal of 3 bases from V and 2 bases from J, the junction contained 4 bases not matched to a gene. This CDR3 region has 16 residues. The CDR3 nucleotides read TGTGCCACCAGCAGTGGGACAGGGGATTCCAAAAACATTCAGTACTTC. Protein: CATSSGTGDSKNIQYF.

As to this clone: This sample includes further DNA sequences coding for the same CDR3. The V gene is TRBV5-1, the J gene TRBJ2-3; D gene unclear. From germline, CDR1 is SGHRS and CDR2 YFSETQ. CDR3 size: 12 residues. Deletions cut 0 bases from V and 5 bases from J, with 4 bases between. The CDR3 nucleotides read TGCGCCAGCAGCTTGGATCGAGATACGCAGTATTTT. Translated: CASSLDRDTQYF.

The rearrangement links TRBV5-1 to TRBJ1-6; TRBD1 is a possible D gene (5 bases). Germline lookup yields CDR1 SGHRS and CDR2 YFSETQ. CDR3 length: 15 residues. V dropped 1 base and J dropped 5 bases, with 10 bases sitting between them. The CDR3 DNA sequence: TGCGCCAGCAGCTTGAGGGGAGAAGATAATTCACCCCTCCACTTT. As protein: CASSLRGEDNSPLHF.

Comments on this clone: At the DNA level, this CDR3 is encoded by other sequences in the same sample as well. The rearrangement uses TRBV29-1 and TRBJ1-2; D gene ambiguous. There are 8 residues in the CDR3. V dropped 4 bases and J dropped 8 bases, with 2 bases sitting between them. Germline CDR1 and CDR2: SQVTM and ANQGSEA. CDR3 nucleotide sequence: TGCAGCGTTGGGGGCTACACCTTC. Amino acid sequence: CSVGGYTF.

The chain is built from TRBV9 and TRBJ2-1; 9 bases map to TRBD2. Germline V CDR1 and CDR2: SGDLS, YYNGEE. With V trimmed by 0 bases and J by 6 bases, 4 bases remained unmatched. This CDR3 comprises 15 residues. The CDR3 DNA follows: TGTGCCAGCAGCGTAGTTAGCGGGAGTGGCAATGAGCAGTTCTTC. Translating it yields CASSVVSGSGNEQFF.

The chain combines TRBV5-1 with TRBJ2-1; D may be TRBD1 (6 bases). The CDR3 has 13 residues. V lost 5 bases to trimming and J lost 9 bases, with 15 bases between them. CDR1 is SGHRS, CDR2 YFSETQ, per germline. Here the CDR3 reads CASSQGRGSEQFF. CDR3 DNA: TGCGCCAGCAGTCAAGGTAGGGGGAGTGAGCAGTTCTTC.

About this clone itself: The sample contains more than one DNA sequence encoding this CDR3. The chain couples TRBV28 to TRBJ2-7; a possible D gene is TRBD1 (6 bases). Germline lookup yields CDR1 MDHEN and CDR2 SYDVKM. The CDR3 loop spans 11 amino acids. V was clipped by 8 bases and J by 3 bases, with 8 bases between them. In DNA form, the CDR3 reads TGTGCCAGCGGGACAAGCTACGAGCAGTACTTC. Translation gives CASGTSYEQYF.

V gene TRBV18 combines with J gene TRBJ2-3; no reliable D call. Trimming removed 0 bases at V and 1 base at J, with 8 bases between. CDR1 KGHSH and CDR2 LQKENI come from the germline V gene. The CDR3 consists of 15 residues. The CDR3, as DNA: TGTGCCAGCTCACCACCGAGCAGGCGCACAGATACGCAGTATTTT. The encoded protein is CASSPPSRRTDTQYF.

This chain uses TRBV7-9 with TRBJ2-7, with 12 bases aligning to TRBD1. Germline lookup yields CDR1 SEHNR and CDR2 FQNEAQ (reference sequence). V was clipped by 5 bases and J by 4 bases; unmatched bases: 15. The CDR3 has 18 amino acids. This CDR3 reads CASSAASGTGGGIYEQYF. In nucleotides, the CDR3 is TGTGCCAGCAGCGCAGCTTCCGGGACAGGGGGCGGCATATACGAGCAGTACTTC.

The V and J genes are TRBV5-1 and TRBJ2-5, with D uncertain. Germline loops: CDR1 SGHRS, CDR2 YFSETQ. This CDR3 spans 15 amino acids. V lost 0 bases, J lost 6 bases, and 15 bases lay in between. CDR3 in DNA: TGCGCCAGCAGCTTGGCCGCGGTCGCGTTAAAGACCCAGTACTTC. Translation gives CASSLAAVALKTQYF. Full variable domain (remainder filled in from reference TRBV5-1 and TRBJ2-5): KAGVTQTPRYLIKTRGQQVTLSCSPISGHRSVSWYQQTPGQGLQFLFEYFSETQRNKGNFPGRFSGRQFSNSRSEMNVSTLELGDSALYLCASSLAAVALKTQYFGPGTRLLVL.

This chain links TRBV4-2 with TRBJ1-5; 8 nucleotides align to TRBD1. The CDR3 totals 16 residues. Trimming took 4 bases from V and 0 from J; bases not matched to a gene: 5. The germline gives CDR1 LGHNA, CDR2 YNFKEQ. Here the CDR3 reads CASSPGTGYSNQPQHF. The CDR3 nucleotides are TGTGCCAGCAGCCCCGGGACAGGTTATAGCAATCAGCCCCAGCATTTT.

The CDR3 region has the DNA TGTGCCACATACAGGACTTCCGAGACCCAGTACTTC. This sequence encodes CATYRTSETQYF. The rearrangement joins TRBV2 to TRBJ2-5, with D possibly being TRBD1 or TRBD2 (5 bases each). The germline gives CDR1 SNHLY, CDR2 FYNNEI. V was cut by 10 bases and J by 5 bases, with 14 bases left in between. This CDR3 comprises 12 residues.

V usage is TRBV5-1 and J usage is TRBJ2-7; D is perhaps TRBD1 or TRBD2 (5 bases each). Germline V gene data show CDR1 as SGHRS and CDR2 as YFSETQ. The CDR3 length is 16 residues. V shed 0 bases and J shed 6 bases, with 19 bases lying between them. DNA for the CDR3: TGCGCCAGCAGCTTGGCTGGGGCTAGCATTACGTCCGAGCAGTACTTC. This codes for CASSLAGASITSEQYF.

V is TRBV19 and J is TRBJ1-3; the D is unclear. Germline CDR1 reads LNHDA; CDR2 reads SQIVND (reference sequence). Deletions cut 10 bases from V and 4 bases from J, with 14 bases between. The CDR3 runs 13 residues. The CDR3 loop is CATRRSAGNTIYF. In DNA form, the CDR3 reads TGTGCCACCCGGCGTTCTGCCGGAAACACCATATATTTT.

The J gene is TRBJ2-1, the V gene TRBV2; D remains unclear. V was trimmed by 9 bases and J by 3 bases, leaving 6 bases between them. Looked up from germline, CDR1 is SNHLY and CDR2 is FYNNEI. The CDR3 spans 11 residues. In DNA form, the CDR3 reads TGTGCCAGTCGTAACTACAATGAGCAGTTCTTC. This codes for CASRNYNEQFF.

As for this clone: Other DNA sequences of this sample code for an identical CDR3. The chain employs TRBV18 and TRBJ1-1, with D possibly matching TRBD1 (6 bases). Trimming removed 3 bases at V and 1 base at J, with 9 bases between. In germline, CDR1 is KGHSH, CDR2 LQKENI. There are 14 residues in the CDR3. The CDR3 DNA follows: TGTGCCAGCTCACCGGGACAACCGAACACTGAAGCTTTCTTT. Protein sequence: CASSPGQPNTEAFF.

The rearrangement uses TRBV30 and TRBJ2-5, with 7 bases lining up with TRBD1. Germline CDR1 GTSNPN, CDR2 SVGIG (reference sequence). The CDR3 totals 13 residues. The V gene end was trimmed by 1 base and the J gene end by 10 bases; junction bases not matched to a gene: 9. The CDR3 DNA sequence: TGTGCCTGGAGTGCCCGGACAGGAGGTGACCAGTACTTC. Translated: CAWSARTGGDQYF.

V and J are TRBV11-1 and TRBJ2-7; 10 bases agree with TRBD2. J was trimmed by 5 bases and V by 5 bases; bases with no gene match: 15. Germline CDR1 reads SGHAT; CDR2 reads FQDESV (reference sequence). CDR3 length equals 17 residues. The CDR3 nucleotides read TGTGCCAGCAGCCCGTATAAGGCCGGGACTAGCGCCCACGAGCAGTACTTC. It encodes CASSPYKAGTSAHEQYF.

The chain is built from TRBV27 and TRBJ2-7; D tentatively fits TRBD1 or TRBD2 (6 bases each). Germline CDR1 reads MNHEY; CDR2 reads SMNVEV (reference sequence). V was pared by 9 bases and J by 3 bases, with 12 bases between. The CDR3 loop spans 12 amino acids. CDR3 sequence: CASKQGLYEQYF. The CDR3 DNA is TGTGCCAGTAAACAGGGACTCTACGAGCAGTACTTC.

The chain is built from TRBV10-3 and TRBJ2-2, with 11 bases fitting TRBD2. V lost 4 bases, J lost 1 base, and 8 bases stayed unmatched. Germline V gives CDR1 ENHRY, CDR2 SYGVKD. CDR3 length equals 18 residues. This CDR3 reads CAISGVAGGTRNTGELFF. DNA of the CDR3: TGTGCCATCAGTGGAGTAGCGGGAGGGACCCGGAACACCGGGGAGCTGTTTTTT.

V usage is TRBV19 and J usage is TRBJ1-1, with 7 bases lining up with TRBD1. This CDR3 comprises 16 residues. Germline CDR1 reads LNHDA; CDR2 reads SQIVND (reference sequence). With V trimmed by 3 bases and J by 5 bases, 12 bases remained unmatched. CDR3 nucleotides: TGTGCCAGTAGTATGATACCAGGGGGAAGAGGGACTGAAGCTTTCTTT. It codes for CASSMIPGGRGTEAFF. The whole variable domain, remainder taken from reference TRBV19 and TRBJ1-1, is DGGITQSPKYLFRKEGQNVTLSCEQNLNHDAMYWYRQDPGQGLRLIYYSQIVNDFQKGDIAEGYSVSREKKESFPLTVTSAQKNPTAFYLCASSMIPGGRGTEAFFGQGTRLTVV.

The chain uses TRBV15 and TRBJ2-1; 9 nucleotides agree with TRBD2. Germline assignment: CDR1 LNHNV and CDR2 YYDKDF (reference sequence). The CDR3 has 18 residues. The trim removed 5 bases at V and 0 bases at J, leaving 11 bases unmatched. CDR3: CATSQALLAGSSYNEQFF. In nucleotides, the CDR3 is TGTGCCACCAGCCAAGCCCTCCTAGCGGGGAGCTCCTACAATGAGCAGTTCTTC.

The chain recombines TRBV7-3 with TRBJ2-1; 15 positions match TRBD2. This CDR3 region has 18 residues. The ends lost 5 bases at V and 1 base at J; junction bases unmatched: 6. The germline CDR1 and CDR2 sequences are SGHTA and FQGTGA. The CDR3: CASSPGLAGGRSYNEQFF. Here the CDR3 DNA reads TGTGCCAGCAGCCCGGGACTAGCGGGAGGAAGGTCCTACAATGAGCAGTTCTTC. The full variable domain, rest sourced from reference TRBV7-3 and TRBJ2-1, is GAGVSQTPSNKVTEKGKYVELRCDPISGHTALYWYRQSLGQGPEFLIYFQGTGAADDSGLPNDRFFAVRPEGSVSTLKIQRTERGDSAVYLCASSPGLAGGRSYNEQFFGPGTRLTVL.

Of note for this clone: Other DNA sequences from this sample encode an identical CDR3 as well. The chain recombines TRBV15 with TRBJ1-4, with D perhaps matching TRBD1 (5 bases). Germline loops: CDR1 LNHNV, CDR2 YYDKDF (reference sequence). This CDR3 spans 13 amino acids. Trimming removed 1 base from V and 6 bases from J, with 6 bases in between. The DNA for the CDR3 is TGTGCCACCAGCAGAGGGGGGGATGAAAAACTGTTTTTT. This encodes CATSRGGDEKLFF.

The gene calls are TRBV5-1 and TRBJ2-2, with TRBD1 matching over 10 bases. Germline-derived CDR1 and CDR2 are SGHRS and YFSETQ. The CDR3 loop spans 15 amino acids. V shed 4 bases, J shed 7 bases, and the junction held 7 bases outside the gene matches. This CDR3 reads CASSKEGQGNGELFF. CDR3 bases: TGCGCCAGCAGCAAAGAGGGACAGGGGAACGGGGAGCTGTTTTTT.

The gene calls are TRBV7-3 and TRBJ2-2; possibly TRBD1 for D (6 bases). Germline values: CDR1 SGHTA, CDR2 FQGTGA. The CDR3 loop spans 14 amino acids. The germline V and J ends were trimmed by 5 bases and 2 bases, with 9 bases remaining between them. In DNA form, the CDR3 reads TGTGCCAGCAGCGGACAGCCTAACACCGGGGAGCTGTTTTTT. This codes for CASSGQPNTGELFF.

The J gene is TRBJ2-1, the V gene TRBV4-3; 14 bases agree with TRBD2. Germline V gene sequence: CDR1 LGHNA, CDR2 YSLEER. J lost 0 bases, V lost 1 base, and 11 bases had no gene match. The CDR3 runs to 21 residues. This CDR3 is CASSQVTPGLAGESSYNEQFF. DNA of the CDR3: TGCGCCAGCAGCCAAGTGACCCCGGGACTAGCGGGAGAAAGCTCCTACAATGAGCAGTTCTTC.